This passage covers 24 T cell receptor beta chains from one sample sequenced in a study of T cell responses to AZD1222 COVID-19 vaccine. The repertoire was sequenced with immunoSEQ multiplex PCR; TCRdb's copy has only in-frame clones and lacks some. The sample holds approximately 140,000 clones, more than 90% seen once. Specimen: peripheral blood, collected 28 days after the second AZD1222 dose. The receptors here all came from an adult who received the AZD1222 COVID-19 vaccine.

The CDR3 bases are TGCGCCACCCAACCGGGCCCTTATCAGCCCCAGCATTTT. Translation gives CATQPGPYQPQHF. The chain joins TRBV10-2 to TRBJ1-5; no firm D call. The CDR3 length is 13 residues. Trimming left V 10 bases short and J 5 bases short, with 15 bases between. Germline assignment: CDR1 WSHSY and CDR2 SAAADI.

The CDR3 DNA sequence: TGTGCCAGCAGGTACAACACTGACAGGGGAAGGGATGGCTACACCTTC. Its translation is CASRYNTDRGRDGYTF. The V gene is TRBV27, the J gene TRBJ1-2, with 8 bases fitting TRBD1. Germline assignment: CDR1 MNHEY and CDR2 SMNVEV (reference sequence). Trimming at V came to 6 bases and at J to 6 bases, leaving 15 bases not matched to a gene. The CDR3 is made up of 16 amino acids.

The genes are TRBV27 and TRBJ1-2; D is ambiguous. Germline CDR1 and CDR2: MNHEY and SMNVEV (reference sequence). The CDR3 sequence is 14 residues long. The ends were cut back, 6 bases at V and 5 bases at J, with 16 bases in the middle. CDR3 nucleotide sequence: TGTGCCAGCAGACCCCCACGAGGCCTATATGGCTACACCTTC. Encoded protein: CASRPPRGLYGYTF.

This rearrangement joins TRBV27 to TRBJ1-1; 11 bases agree with TRBD1. Germline assignment: CDR1 MNHEY and CDR2 SMNVEV (reference sequence). The V gene end was trimmed by 5 bases and the J gene end by 3 bases; junction bases not matched to a gene: 2. The CDR3 runs 14 residues. In DNA, the CDR3 is TGTGCCAGCAGTATGGGACAGGGGGACACTGAAGCTTTCTTT. It yields the protein CASSMGQGDTEAFF.

This chain connects TRBV29-1 to TRBJ2-3, with TRBD2 identical over 10 bases. The CDR3 contains 17 residues. Per the germline V gene, CDR1 is SQVTM and CDR2 is ANQGSEA. With 4 bases clipped from V and 6 bases from J, the junction kept 16 bases outside the gene matches. The CDR3 loop reads CSVARQREGLRGDTQYF. DNA of the CDR3: TGCAGCGTTGCTCGTCAGCGGGAGGGCCTACGGGGGGATACGCAGTATTTT.

V usage is TRBV10-1 and J usage is TRBJ2-7, with 10 bases fitting TRBD1. The junction had 3 bases not matched to a gene; V was cut back by 3 bases and J by 1 base. The germline gives CDR1 WNHNN, CDR2 SYGVQD (reference sequence). This CDR3 is built from 15 residues. As DNA, the CDR3 is TGCGCCAGCAGTGATGGGACAGGGGCGTCCTACGAGCAGTACTTC. It yields the protein CASSDGTGASYEQYF.

The V gene is TRBV11-2, the J gene TRBJ1-2; D is uncertain. The V and J ends lost 2 bases and 2 bases respectively, with 12 bases between them. CDR1 and CDR2 from the germline V gene are SGHAT and FQNNGV. The CDR3 sequence is 15 residues long. CDR3 nucleotide sequence: TGTGCCAGCAGCTTAACGGGCCCGGGGAACTATGGCTACACCTTC. Its protein product is CASSLTGPGNYGYTF. Full variable domain (rest looked up from reference TRBV11-2 and TRBJ1-2): EAGVAQSPRYKIIEKRQSVAFWCNPISGHATLYWYQQILGQGPKLLIQFQNNGVVDDSQLPKDRFSAERLKGVDSTLKIQPAKLEDSAVYLCASSLTGPGNYGYTFGSGTRLTVV.

V gene TRBV5-1 combines with J gene TRBJ1-5; D unresolved. The germline V gene encodes CDR1 SGHRS and CDR2 YFSETQ. Trimming stripped 0 bases from V and 7 bases from J, with 8 bases between. The CDR3 runs to 13 residues. The CDR3 reads CASSLVPAQPQHF. The CDR3 nucleotides are TGCGCCAGCAGCTTGGTGCCGGCCCAGCCCCAGCATTTT.

This clone was detected once. The J gene is TRBJ2-5, the V gene TRBV27; possibly TRBD1 or TRBD2 for D (5 bases each). The CDR3 sequence is 15 residues long. The V and J ends lost 4 bases and 3 bases respectively, with 15 bases between them. Germline V gene data show CDR1 as MNHEY and CDR2 as SMNVEV (reference sequence). The CDR3 DNA sequence: TGTGCCAGCAGTTCCATGGGGACCCTTGAAGAGACCCAGTACTTC. It translates to CASSSMGTLEETQYF.

The chain uses TRBV27 and TRBJ2-2; 9 positions agree with TRBD1. The germline gives CDR1 MNHEY, CDR2 SMNVEV (reference sequence). The length of the CDR3 is 19 residues. V was clipped by 4 bases and J by 4 bases; unmatched bases: 16. The CDR3 DNA reads TGTGCCAGCAGTTCACCGAAACCCCCGGGACAGGGTCGCACCGGGGAGCTGTTTTTT. As protein: CASSSPKPPGQGRTGELFF.

V gene TRBV7-9 combines with J gene TRBJ1-1; D possibly corresponds to TRBD1 (6 bases). The CDR3 covers 14 residues. Trimming removed 4 bases from V and 5 bases from J, with 14 bases in between. Germline loops: CDR1 SEHNR, CDR2 FQNEAQ (reference sequence). For the CDR3, the DNA is TGTGCCAGCAGCTCACACACAGGGAGGACTGAAGCTTTCTTT. Its protein product is CASSSHTGRTEAFF.

This chain connects TRBV5-1 to TRBJ2-5; D is perhaps TRBD1 or TRBD2 (5 bases each). Looked up from germline, CDR1 is SGHRS and CDR2 is YFSETQ. There are 15 residues in the CDR3. V lost 3 bases, J lost 2 bases, and 14 bases lay in between. Here the CDR3 DNA reads TGCGCCAGCAGCTCAAGGGCTTGGGGGCAAGAGACCCAGTACTTC. Residues: CASSSRAWGQETQYF.

V gene TRBV19 combines with J gene TRBJ1-1; no definite D call. Trimming shortened V by 6 bases and J by 3 bases, and 11 bases separated the two germline ends. CDR1 and CDR2 (germline): LNHDA, SQIVND (reference sequence). CDR3 length: 13 amino acids. CDR3 nucleotide sequence: TGTGCCAGTAGGGCGTGGGGAGACACTGAAGCTTTCTTT. Residues: CASRAWGDTEAFF.

The chain has TRBV6-1 and TRBJ2-2; D is unresolved. The CDR3 is made up of 12 amino acids. Trimming removed 3 bases from V and 6 bases from J, with 5 bases in between. Per germline, CDR1 MNHNS and CDR2 SASEGT. The chain's CDR3 is CASSDVPGELFF. In DNA, the CDR3 is TGTGCCAGCAGTGACGTACCCGGGGAGCTGTTTTTT.

The rearrangement joins TRBV18 to TRBJ2-3; 13 nucleotides agree with TRBD2. The V gene's germline CDR1 is KGHSH and CDR2 LQKENI. With 3 bases clipped from V and 5 bases from J, the junction kept 11 bases outside the gene matches. This CDR3 region has 18 residues. The CDR3 sequence is CASSPRLAGGQREDTQYF. In DNA form, the CDR3 reads TGTGCCAGCTCACCCAGACTAGCGGGAGGACAGCGGGAAGATACGCAGTATTTT.

V gene TRBV6-2 or TRBV6-3 combines with J gene TRBJ2-3; no firm D call. The CDR3 sequence is 13 residues long. CDR1 is MNHEY and CDR2 is SVGEGT in the germline V gene. V lost 0 bases and J lost 4, with 5 bases in between. The chain's CDR3 is CASSYSMADTQYF. The DNA of the CDR3 is TGTGCCAGCAGTTACTCTATGGCAGATACGCAGTATTTT.

The chain links TRBV2 to TRBJ2-7; D not certain. The V gene lost 4 bases and the J gene lost 1 base, with 5 bases spanning the gap. The V gene's germline CDR1 is SNHLY and CDR2 FYNNEI. This CDR3 has 12 amino acids. The CDR3 sequence: CASSVKSYEQYF. The CDR3 DNA is TGTGCCAGCAGTGTTAAATCCTACGAGCAGTACTTC.

CDR3 DNA sequence: TGTGCCAGCAGTTTAACGGGATTTGGAAACACCATATATTTT. Amino acid sequence: CASSLTGFGNTIYF. The chain recombines TRBV27 with TRBJ1-3; no firm D call. CDR3 length: 14 amino acids. Germline CDR1 reads MNHEY; CDR2 reads SMNVEV (reference sequence). Trimming left V 2 bases short and J 3 bases short, with 8 bases between.

V is TRBV5-5 and J is TRBJ2-1; TRBD1 matches at 9 bases. The CDR3 covers 14 residues. The trim removed 3 bases at V and 7 bases at J, leaving 5 bases unmatched. The germline V gene has CDR1 SGHKS and CDR2 YYEKEE (reference sequence). CDR3 in DNA: TGTGCCAGCAGCTGGGACAGGGCGAGGAATGAGCAGTTCTTC. Protein product: CASSWDRARNEQFF.

This chain uses TRBV4-1 with TRBJ1-5, with TRBD1 matching over 10 bases. Germline V gene data show CDR1 as MGHRA and CDR2 as YSYEKL. This CDR3 comprises 17 residues. The J segment lost 9 bases and the V segment lost 0 bases, leaving 11 bases of the junction unmatched. CDR3 DNA sequence: TGCGCCAGCAGCCAAGATCAGACAGGGGGCGGCCGTTTGCCCCAGCATTTT. Its protein product is CASSQDQTGGGRLPQHF.

This chain connects TRBV27 to TRBJ1-5, with D unclear. Germline values: CDR1 MNHEY, CDR2 SMNVEV (reference sequence). V was cut by 0 bases and J by 3 bases, with 6 bases left in between. The CDR3 consists of 14 residues. The CDR3 sequence is CASSLSSLNQPQHF. As DNA, the CDR3 is TGTGCCAGCAGTTTATCGAGCCTCAATCAGCCCCAGCATTTT.

J is TRBJ2-3 and V is TRBV20-1; weak D call: TRBD2 (6 bases). V was pared by 3 bases and J by 10 bases, with 20 bases between. From germline, CDR1 is DFQATT and CDR2 SNEGSKA (reference sequence). The CDR3 consists of 14 residues. Here the CDR3 reads CSASPVGGVRAQYF. In DNA form, the CDR3 reads TGCAGTGCTAGTCCCGTAGGAGGGGTAAGGGCGCAGTATTTT.

The chain joins TRBV24-1 to TRBJ2-3, with TRBD2 identical over 9 bases. With 5 bases clipped from V and 5 bases from J, the junction kept 7 bases outside the gene matches. The germline gives CDR1 KGHDR, CDR2 SFDVKD. The length of the CDR3 is 15 residues. Here the CDR3 reads CATSARGRARDTQYF. CDR3 bases: TGTGCCACCAGTGCCCGCGGGAGGGCCAGAGATACGCAGTATTTT.

The J gene is TRBJ2-7, the V gene TRBV28; D gene ambiguous. V was cut by 3 bases and J by 2 bases, with 8 bases left in between. CDR1 is MDHEN and CDR2 is SYDVKM in the germline V gene. The CDR3 is 13 residues long. The CDR3 region has the DNA TGTGCCAGCAGTTTTCAGACGGCCTACGAGCAGTACTTC. This sequence encodes CASSFQTAYEQYF.